A selection of T cell receptor beta chains follows, all from one sample in a study of beta chain features in type 1 diabetes. Using immunoSEQ multiplex PCR, the repertoire was profiled, and TCRdb retains in-frame clones only, with some absent. The table lists about 360,000 clones, roughly 12% of them singletons, with roughly 0.017% in the top ten. The source material was naive CD4+ T cells from blood. The receptors derive from a man younger than 35 in good health. The CDR3 runs from the conserved cysteine through the conserved F or W. Fields, in order: clone size, V gene, J gene, D gene, CDR3 DNA, CDR3 protein. D genes are given only for firm matches. Clone sizes are given selectively: once, few, many, or a class where the clone is expanded.

few,TRBV7-2,TRBJ2-7,NA,TGTGCCAGCAGCCCGCGCTCCGGTCGCTACGAGCAGTACTTC,CASSPRSGRYEQYF
few,TRBV18,TRBJ1-1,TRBD1,TGTGCCAGCTCACCGGGACAGGGGGCTTTCTTT,CASSPGQGAFF
NA,TRBV28,TRBJ2-1,TRBD2,TGTGCCAGCAGGAGCGGGGGGGCCAGAGATGAGCAGTTCTTC,CASRSGGARDEQFF
NA,TRBV6-5,TRBJ2-3,TRBD1,TGTGCCAGCAGTTTGGGACAGGCGCCCCGCACAGATACGCAGTATTTT,CASSLGQAPRTDTQYF
NA,TRBV7-2,TRBJ2-7,TRBD1,TGTGCCAGCAGCGAACCGGGACAGGGCTCCTACGAGCAGTACTTC,CASSEPGQGSYEQYF
few,TRBV5-4,TRBJ2-2,TRBD2,TGTGCCAGCAGCTTGGACCTAGCGGGGTCCGGGGAGCTGTTTTTT,CASSLDLAGSGELFF
NA,TRBV27,TRBJ2-7,TRBD1,TGTGCCAGCAGTCCACTGGACAGGAGCTCCTACGAGCAGTACTTC,CASSPLDRSSYEQYF
few,TRBV29-1,TRBJ2-7,TRBD1,TGCAGCGCCGCGGAGAATACAGGGGTCCCCTACGAGCAGTACTTC,CSAAENTGVPYEQYF
NA,TRBV28,TRBJ2-3,NA,TGTGCCAGCAGCCAAATCACAGATACGCAGTATTTT,CASSQITDTQYF
few,TRBV11-2,TRBJ1-2,NA,TGTGCCAGCAGCTTAGATTTAGCTGGAGGCTATGGCTACACCTTC,CASSLDLAGGYGYTF
few,TRBV5-1,TRBJ1-4,NA,TGCGCCAGCAGCTTAACAGCAACTAATGAAAAACTGTTTTTT,CASSLTATNEKLFF
few,TRBV2,TRBJ2-3,TRBD1,TGTGCCAGGGGACAGGGGGCTAGAGATACGCAGTATTTT,CARGQGARDTQYF
few,TRBV11-1,TRBJ2-1,TRBD1,TGTGCCAGCAGCCAAGGGACAGGGTTGAATGAGCAGTTCTTC,CASSQGTGLNEQFF
few,TRBV28,TRBJ2-7,NA,TGTGCCAGCAGTCCTTCCCTTCAGGGCTACGAGCAGTACTTC,CASSPSLQGYEQYF
few,TRBV18,TRBJ1-1,NA,TGTGCCAGCTGTGCGCAGGGGACAATGATTGACACTGAAGCTTTCTTT,CASCAQGTMIDTEAFF
NA,TRBV28,TRBJ1-2,TRBD1,TGTGCCAGCAGGCCAGGGGGACCCAGGGGCTACACCTTC,CASRPGGPRGYTF
few,TRBV28,TRBJ2-7,TRBD2,TGTGCCATCTCTCTCCTAGCGGGGTCATACGAGCAGTACTTC,CAISLLAGSYEQYF
few,TRBV29-1,TRBJ1-1,TRBD1,TGCAGCGTCCTTCGCCAGGGGGCTCGGACTGAAGCTTTCTTT,CSVLRQGARTEAFF
NA,TRBV5-6,TRBJ2-7,NA,TGTGCCAGCAGCTTTGACAGGTCCTACGAGCAGTACTTC,CASSFDRSYEQYF
few,TRBV6-5,TRBJ1-5,NA,TGTGCCAGCACCGGTTGGTGGGGGGATGGTCAGCCCCAGCATTTT,CASTGWWGDGQPQHF
NA,TRBV7-3,TRBJ2-7,NA,TGTGCCAGCAGCTTATTGGGCAGGGGCCACGAGCAGTACTTC,CASSLLGRGHEQYF
NA,TRBV7-3,TRBJ2-1,TRBD2,TGTGCCAGCAGCCCCGGGACTAGTTTCCATGAGCAGTTCTTC,CASSPGTSFHEQFF
few,TRBV20-1,TRBJ2-7,NA,TGCAGTGCTAGAGACAACGAGCAGTACTTC,CSARDNEQYF
NA,TRBV27,TRBJ2-2,NA,TGTGCCAGCAGTTTAATGGGGCCGTCGAACACCGGGGAGCTGTTTTTT,CASSLMGPSNTGELFF
NA,TRBV7-3,TRBJ1-2,NA,TGTGCCAGCAGCTCGAATACAGGGAGTGGCTACACCTTC,CASSSNTGSGYTF
few,TRBV7-9,TRBJ2-1,TRBD1,TGTGCCAGCGCCTCGGACAGGCACTACAATGAGCAGTTCTTC,CASASDRHYNEQFF
NA,TRBV11-2,TRBJ2-3,TRBD1,TGTGCCAGCAGCCCTTGGGACAGGGGGAGCACAGATACGCAGTATTTT,CASSPWDRGSTDTQYF
NA,TRBV5-1,TRBJ2-5,TRBD1,TGCGCCAGCAGCTTACCTACAGGGGAAGAGACCCAGTACTTC,CASSLPTGEETQYF
few,TRBV19,TRBJ2-3,NA,TGTGCCAGTAGTAAGTTAGGGAGAACGAGTGCCGCCACAGATACGCAGTATTTT,CASSKLGRTSAATDTQYF
few,TRBV7-3,TRBJ2-1,TRBD2,TGTGCCAGCAGCTCTACGGGACTAGCGGACAATGAGCAGTTCTTC,CASSSTGLADNEQFF
few,TRBV5-4,TRBJ2-1,NA,TGTGCCAGCAGCATAGACAGCAATGAGCAGTTCTTC,CASSIDSNEQFF
NA,TRBV11-2,TRBJ2-2,TRBD1,TGTGCCAGCAGCTTCACAGGGGGCACCGGGGAGCTGTTTTTT,CASSFTGGTGELFF
NA,TRBV10-3,TRBJ1-1,NA,TGTGCCATCAGTGGGGGGACAACCAACACTGAAGCTTTCTTT,CAISGGTTNTEAFF
NA,TRBV19,TRBJ1-2,NA,TGTGCCAGTAGTTCCTCTCATGGCTACACCTTC,CASSSSHGYTF
NA,TRBV7-2,TRBJ2-3,TRBD1,TGTGCCAGCAGCGCTACAGGGGGCGCAGATACGCAGTATTTT,CASSATGGADTQYF
NA,TRBV5-6,TRBJ1-2,NA,TGTGCCAGCAACCCGACAGACATCAACTATGGCTACACCTTC,CASNPTDINYGYTF
NA,TRBV6-6,TRBJ1-5,NA,TGTGCCAGCAGTTATCGCCAGGGTGTTAGCAATCAGCCCCAGCATTTT,CASSYRQGVSNQPQHF
few,TRBV2,TRBJ2-7,TRBD2,TGTGCCAGCAGTGCCCGGCGGAGCGGGACGGTCGAGCAGTACTTC,CASSARRSGTVEQYF
few,TRBV7-3,TRBJ2-1,TRBD1,TGTGCCAGCAGCTTAGGACAGGGCCCCTACAATGAGCAGTTCTTC,CASSLGQGPYNEQFF
few,TRBV30,TRBJ1-5,NA,TGTGCCTGGAGTGGATCCTTAGGACAGCAATCCAATCAGCCCCAGCATTTT,CAWSGSLGQQSNQPQHF
NA,TRBV9,TRBJ2-1,NA,TGTGCCAGCAGCGTAGGGAATAGCCACAATGAGCAGTTCTTC,CASSVGNSHNEQFF
few,TRBV18,TRBJ1-5,NA,TGTGCCAGCTCACTGGGCCCAAGCAATCAGCCCCAGCATTTT,CASSLGPSNQPQHF
few,TRBV28,TRBJ1-2,NA,TGTGCCAGCAGGCAAGCGTCGGATGGCTACACCTTC,CASRQASDGYTF
NA,TRBV14,TRBJ1-6,TRBD1,TGTGCCAGCAGCCAAAGGACAGGGGCGAATTCACCCCTCCACTTT,CASSQRTGANSPLHF
few,TRBV19,TRBJ2-3,TRBD1,TGTGCCAGTAGTATCGGACAGGGTACAGATACGCAGTATTTT,CASSIGQGTDTQYF
NA,TRBV6-4,TRBJ1-2,NA,TGTGCCAGCAGTGACACCGGGAACTATGGCTACACCTTC,CASSDTGNYGYTF
few,TRBV30,TRBJ2-7,NA,TGTGCCTGGAGTCCCGGCTACGAGCAGTACTTC,CAWSPGYEQYF
NA,TRBV19,TRBJ1-5,NA,TGTGCCAGTAGTATAGGACAAAGTAGCAATCAGCCCCAGCATTTT,CASSIGQSSNQPQHF